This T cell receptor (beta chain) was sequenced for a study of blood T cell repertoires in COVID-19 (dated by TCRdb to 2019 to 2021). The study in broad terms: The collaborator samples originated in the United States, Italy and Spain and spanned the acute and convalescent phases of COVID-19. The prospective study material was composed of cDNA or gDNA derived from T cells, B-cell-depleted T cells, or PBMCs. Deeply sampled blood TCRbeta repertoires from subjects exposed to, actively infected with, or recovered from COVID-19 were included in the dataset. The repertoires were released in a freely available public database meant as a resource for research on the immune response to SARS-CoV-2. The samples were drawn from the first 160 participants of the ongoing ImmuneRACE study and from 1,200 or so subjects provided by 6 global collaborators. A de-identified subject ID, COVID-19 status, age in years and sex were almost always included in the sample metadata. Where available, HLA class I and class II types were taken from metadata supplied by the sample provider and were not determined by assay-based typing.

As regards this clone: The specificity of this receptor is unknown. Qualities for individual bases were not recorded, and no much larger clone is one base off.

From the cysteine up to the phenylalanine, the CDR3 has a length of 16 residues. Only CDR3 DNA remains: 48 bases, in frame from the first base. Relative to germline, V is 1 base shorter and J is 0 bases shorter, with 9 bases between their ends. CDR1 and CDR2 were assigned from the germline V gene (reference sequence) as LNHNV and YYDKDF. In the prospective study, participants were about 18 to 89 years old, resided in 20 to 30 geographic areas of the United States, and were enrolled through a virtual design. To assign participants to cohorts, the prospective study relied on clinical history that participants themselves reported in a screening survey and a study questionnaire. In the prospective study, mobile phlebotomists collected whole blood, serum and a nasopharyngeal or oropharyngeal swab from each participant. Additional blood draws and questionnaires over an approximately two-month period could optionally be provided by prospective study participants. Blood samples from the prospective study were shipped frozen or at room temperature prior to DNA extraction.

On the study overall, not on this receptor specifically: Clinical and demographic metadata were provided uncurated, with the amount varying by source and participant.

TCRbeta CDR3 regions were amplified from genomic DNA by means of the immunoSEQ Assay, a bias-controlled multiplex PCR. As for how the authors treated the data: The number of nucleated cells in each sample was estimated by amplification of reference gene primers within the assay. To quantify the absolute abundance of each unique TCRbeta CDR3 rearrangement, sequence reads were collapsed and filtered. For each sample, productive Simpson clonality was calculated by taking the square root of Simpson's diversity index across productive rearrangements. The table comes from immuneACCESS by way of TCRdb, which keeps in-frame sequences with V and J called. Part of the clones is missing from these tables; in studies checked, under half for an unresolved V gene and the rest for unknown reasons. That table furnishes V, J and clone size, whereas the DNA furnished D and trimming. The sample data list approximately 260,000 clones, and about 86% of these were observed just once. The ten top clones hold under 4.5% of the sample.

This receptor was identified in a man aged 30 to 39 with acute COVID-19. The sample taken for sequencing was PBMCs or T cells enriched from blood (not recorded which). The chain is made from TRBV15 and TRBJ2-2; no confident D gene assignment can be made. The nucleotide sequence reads TGTGCCACCAGCAGAGTAAGGCAGGCGAACACCGGGGAGCTGTTTTTT. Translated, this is CATSRVRQANTGELFF. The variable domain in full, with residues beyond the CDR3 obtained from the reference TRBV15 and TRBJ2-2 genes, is DAMVIQNPRYQVTQFGKPVTLSCSQTLNHNVMYWYQQKSSQAPKLLFHYYDKDFNNEADTPDNFQSRRPNTSFCFLDIRSPGLGDTAMYLCATSRVRQANTGELFFGEGSRLTVL.